This is a list of T cell receptor beta chains from one sample in a study of blood T cell repertoires in COVID-19. The protocol was immunoSEQ multiplex PCR, while the TCRdb copy is restricted to in-frame clones and leaves out a portion. Here the sample spans approximately 56,000 clones, around 83% being singletons. The material sequenced was peripheral blood. Source of these receptors: a man between 65 and 79 years old with active COVID-19. The CDR3 runs from the conserved cysteine through the conserved F or W. D genes are given only for firm matches. Clone size, where shown, is once, few, many, or a class for clones that have expanded.

>13|TRBJ2-1|TRBV4-3|TRBD2|.
TGCGCCAGCAGCCAGGAACTAGCGGGGGGGCCATTCTTC
CASSQELAGGPFF
>13|TRBJ2-3|TRBV6-5|.|.
TGTGCCAGCAGTAACTTCAGGGGAGATACGCAGTATTTT
CASSNFRGDTQYF
>16|TRBJ2-7|TRBV5-1|TRBD1|.
TGCGCCAGCAGCCCAGGAGGTACAGGGGGGTCCTACGAGCAGTACTTC
CASSPGGTGGSYEQYF
>15|TRBJ2-5|TRBV6-4|TRBD1|.
TGTGCCAGCAGTCCTACCGGGACAGGGCAAGAGACCCAGTACTTC
CASSPTGTGQETQYF
>14|TRBJ2-7|TRBV6-2/TRBV6-3|.|.
TGTGCCAGCAGTTACGGAGGCCTTGTCTACGAGCAGTACTTC
CASSYGGLVYEQYF
>17|TRBJ2-4|TRBV10-1|TRBD1|.
TGCGCCAGCAGTGAGCCGAGGGACAGGGTAACCAAAAACATTCAGTACTTC
CASSEPRDRVTKNIQYF
>16|TRBJ2-1|TRBV6-2/TRBV6-3|TRBD2|.
TGTGCCAGCAGTTACTCTAGCGGGGGGGTCAACAATGAGCAGTTCTTC
CASSYSSGGVNNEQFF
>15|TRBJ2-3|TRBV7-2|TRBD2|.
TGTGCCAGCAGCTTAGGTCTAGCGGGGCGAGATACGCAGTATTTT
CASSLGLAGRDTQYF
>13|TRBJ1-2|TRBV7-3|.|.
TGTGCCAGCAGCCCAGTAGCCTCATATGGCTACACCTTC
CASSPVASYGYTF
>14|TRBJ2-5|TRBV7-9|.|.
TGTGCCAGCAGCTCCGCTAGCGTTAGAGAGACCCAGTACTTC
CASSSASVRETQYF
>15|TRBJ2-5|TRBV3-1/TRBV3-2|TRBD1|.
TGTGCCAGCAGCCAGCCGACAGGGACGAAAGAGACCCAGTACTTC
CASSQPTGTKETQYF
>15|TRBJ2-1|TRBV25-1|TRBD1|.
TGTGCCAGCAGCGCCGGACAGGGGGCCTACAATGAGCAGTTCTTC
CASSAGQGAYNEQFF
>15|TRBJ1-2|TRBV30|TRBD1|.
TGTGCCTGGAGTGTACTAGACAGGGGCGGAGGTGGCTACACCTTC
CAWSVLDRGGGGYTF
>17|TRBJ1-6|TRBV9|.|.
TGTGCCAGCAGCCCAACGACCGGGTTGTCCTATAATTCACCCCTCCACTTT
CASSPTTGLSYNSPLHF
>15|TRBJ2-3|TRBV29-1|TRBD1|.
TGCAGCGTTGAATGGGGCGACAGGGGCACAGATACGCAGTATTTT
CSVEWGDRGTDTQYF
>16|TRBJ2-3|TRBV5-4|TRBD2|.
TGTGCCAGCAGCTTGGCGGGACTAGCGGCCACAGATACGCAGTATTTT
CASSLAGLAATDTQYF
>14|TRBJ2-7|TRBV3-1/TRBV3-2|TRBD2|.
TGTGCCAGCAGCCAAGCGGGGGGCTCCTACGAGCAGTACTTC
CASSQAGGSYEQYF
>17|TRBJ1-1|TRBV9|TRBD1|few
TGTGCCAGCAGCGTAGGCGGAACAGGGGGATCGGACACTGAAGCTTTCTTT
CASSVGGTGGSDTEAFF
>15|TRBJ1-5|TRBV2|TRBD1|.
TGTGCCAGCAGTGTGATGGGACAGGGTACCCAGCCCCAGCATTTT
CASSVMGQGTQPQHF
>14|TRBJ2-5|TRBV28|.|.
TGTGCCAGCAGTTCCTTAGCCTCCGGAGAGACCCAGTACTTC
CASSSLASGETQYF
>16|TRBJ2-3|TRBV28|TRBD1|.
TGTGCCAGCAGACAAGGTCGGGGACAGGGCACAGATACGCAGTATTTT
CASRQGRGQGTDTQYF
>17|TRBJ1-2|TRBV9|TRBD1|.
TGTGCCAGCAGCCCACTGGGGGCGGACAGGGGGCGCGATGGCTACACCTTC
CASSPLGADRGRDGYTF
>16|TRBJ2-3|TRBV7-6|TRBD1|.
TGTGCCAGCAGCTTTCGGGCGACAGGGTCCGCAGATACGCAGTATTTT
CASSFRATGSADTQYF
>13|TRBJ2-5|TRBV5-1|.|.
TGCGCCAGCAGCAAGACAGGGAGGGAGACCCAGTACTTC
CASSKTGRETQYF
>19|TRBJ2-1|TRBV4-3|TRBD1|.
TGCGCCAGCAGCCAGGCAATCTTAGCGGGACAGGGGAGGAATAATGAGCAGTTCTTC
CASSQAILAGQGRNNEQFF
>14|TRBJ2-2|TRBV4-1|.|.
TGCGCCAGCAGCCAAGAACAGTACACCGGGGAGCTGTTTTTT
CASSQEQYTGELFF
>14|TRBJ1-5|TRBV28|TRBD1|.
TGTGCCAGCAGTTCCGGGACAGGCAGCCAGCCCCAGCATTTT
CASSSGTGSQPQHF
>12|TRBJ1-2|TRBV30|.|once
TGTGCCTGGAATCCGGGAAGTCAACCCTCCACCTTC
CAWNPGSQPSTF
>16|TRBJ2-2|TRBV5-6|.|few
TGTGCCAGCAGCCTGGGACTCACGTTAATTTCTCGAGAGCTGTTTTTT
CASSLGLTLISRELFF
>14|TRBJ2-5|TRBV5-1|TRBD1|.
TGCGCCAGCAGCTTGGGACAGGGTGGGGAGACCCAGTACTTC
CASSLGQGGETQYF
>15|TRBJ1-2|TRBV7-9|.|.
TGTGCCAGCAGCTTAGGCCGACAGGATTACTATGGCTACACCTTC
CASSLGRQDYYGYTF
>15|TRBJ2-1|TRBV5-1|TRBD2|.
TGCGCCAGCAGCCAGGGGACTAGCGGGGGCAATGAGCAGTTCTTC
CASSQGTSGGNEQFF
>15|TRBJ2-2|TRBV24-1|.|.
TGTGCCACCAGTGACCCGACAGGTCCGACCGGGGAGCTGTTTTTT
CATSDPTGPTGELFF
>17|TRBJ1-3|TRBV25-1|.|.
TGTGCCAGCAGTGAATACGGGGGATACTACTCTGGAAACACCATATATTTT
CASSEYGGYYSGNTIYF
>15|TRBJ2-1|TRBV4-2|TRBD2|.
TGTGCCAGCAGCCAATCAAGCGGGGGGGCCAATGAGCAGTTCTTC
CASSQSSGGANEQFF
>12|TRBJ2-1|TRBV25-1|.|once
TGTGCCAGCAGTGTTACCGGGACAGAGCAGTTCTTC
CASSVTGTEQFF
>19|TRBJ2-6|TRBV3-1/TRBV3-2|.|.
TGTGCCAGCAGCCAAGGGGCAACGTCCTCTCTTGGGGGGGCCAACGTCCTGACTTTC
CASSQGATSSLGGANVLTF
>16|TRBJ2-7|TRBV7-3|TRBD2|.
TGTGCCAGCAGCTTTAGGGGCCGGCTAGCGGAATACGAGCAGTACTTC
CASSFRGRLAEYEQYF
>14|TRBJ1-1|TRBV6-6|.|.
TGTGCCAGCAGTGGACATCAGGGGAACACTGAAGCTTTCTTT
CASSGHQGNTEAFF
>15|TRBJ1-2|TRBV27|.|few
TGTGCCAGCAGTTACAAGACAGGCGGCAGCTATGGCTACACCTTC
CASSYKTGGSYGYTF
>17|TRBJ1-2|TRBV27|.|.
TGTGCCAGCAGTTTATTGGCTGGGGGGGGCGTGAACTATGGCTACACCTTC
CASSLLAGGGVNYGYTF
>17|TRBJ2-3|TRBV19|.|.
TGTGCCAGTAGTAAGGGTGTGGGGGCTCCCCTCACAGATACGCAGTATTTT
CASSKGVGAPLTDTQYF
>17|TRBJ2-4|TRBV2|TRBD1|.
TGTGCCAGCAGTGAAGGAGGGGGCGCAGACGACAGAAACATTCAGTACTTC
CASSEGGGADDRNIQYF
>13|TRBJ1-1|TRBV12-3/TRBV12-4|.|.
TGTGCCAGCAGTTTATACGGGGGGACTGAAGCTTTCTTT
CASSLYGGTEAFF
>14|TRBJ2-2|TRBV6-4|.|once
TGTGCCAGCAGCTTCGACTTAAACACCGGGGAGCTGTTTTTT
CASSFDLNTGELFF
>14|TRBJ2-7|TRBV14|TRBD2|.
TGTGCCAGCAGCCTCGGGGGGGGACGGAACGAGCAGTACTTC
CASSLGGGRNEQYF
>14|TRBJ1-1|TRBV5-8|TRBD1|few
TGTGCCAGCAGCATCGGACAGGGGAACACTGAAGCTTTCTTT
CASSIGQGNTEAFF
>12|TRBJ1-1|TRBV5-1|.|.
TGCGCCAGCAGCTTGGGGAGTACTGAAGCTTTCTTT
CASSLGSTEAFF
>15|TRBJ2-1|TRBV7-9|TRBD2|.
TGTGCCAGCAGCTTTAGGACTAGTCGCACCAATGAGCAGTTCTTC
CASSFRTSRTNEQFF
>14|TRBJ2-7|TRBV5-6|TRBD1|.
TGTGCCAGCAGATTCGGGACAGGGGTCTACGAGCAGTACTTC
CASRFGTGVYEQYF
>15|TRBJ1-2|TRBV18|TRBD1|.
TGTGCCAGCTCAGTTCCAGGCGAGGGGGCCTATGGCTACACCTTC
CASSVPGEGAYGYTF
>15|TRBJ1-6|TRBV6-5|TRBD1|.
TGTGCCAGCAGGGAGTTGCTTACAGGGGACTCACCCCTCCACTTT
CASRELLTGDSPLHF
>14|TRBJ2-1|TRBV5-1|TRBD1|.
TGCGCCAGCAGCTTGGAGGGACAGTACAATGAGCAGTTCTTC
CASSLEGQYNEQFF
>15|TRBJ2-3|TRBV3-1/TRBV3-2|TRBD1|.
TGTGCCAGCAGCCCGAAGACAGGGACCACAGATACGCAGTATTTT
CASSPKTGTTDTQYF
>14|TRBJ1-4|TRBV11-2|.|.
TGTGCCAGCAGCCGGATTCCCCGAGGGGAAAAACTGTTTTTT
CASSRIPRGEKLFF
>13|TRBJ1-4|TRBV2|.|once
TGTGCCAGCAGTGATGGGCAGACGCAGAAACTGTTTTTT
CASSDGQTQKLFF
>12|TRBJ2-3|TRBV6-6|TRBD2|few
TGTGCCAGCAGCCTAGGACTAGGGACGCAGTATTTT
CASSLGLGTQYF
>16|TRBJ2-2|TRBV18|.|.
TGTGCCAGCTCACCACAGTGGGGGCAGAACACCGGGGAGCTGTTTTTT
CASSPQWGQNTGELFF